The 27 T cell receptor beta chains in this list originate from one sample, sequenced in a study of identical twins. TCRdb analysed the 5' RACE reads with MiXCR anew, one entry per CDR3 protein. The sample has approximately 890,000 distinct CDR3 sequences, approximately 13% seen once. A further study also used this sample, focusing on yellow fever vaccine responses in identical twins.

Material: PBMCs. Every receptor here comes from a young woman in good health.

This clonotype was seen only a few times. The V and J genes are TRBV2 and TRBJ2-3, with D perhaps matching TRBD1 (5 bases). The CDR3 contains 13 residues. Germline values: CDR1 SNHLY, CDR2 FYNNEI. The ends were cut back, 7 bases at V and 0 bases at J, with 8 bases in the middle. The CDR3 sequence: CASIQGSTDTQYF. In DNA form, the CDR3 reads TGTGCCAGCATCCAGGGAAGCACAGATACGCAGTATTTT. Full variable domain (remainder filled in from reference TRBV2 and TRBJ2-3): EPEVTQTPSHQVTQMGQEVILRCVPISNHLYFYWYRQILGQKVEFLVSFYNNEISEKSEIFDDQFSVERPDGSNFTLKIRSTKLEDSAMYFCASIQGSTDTQYFGPGTRLTVL.

This clonotype turned up a few times. This chain joins TRBV3-1 and TRBJ1-5, with TRBD1 matching over 11 bases. V lost 4 bases and J lost 5; bases outside the gene matches: 4. The CDR3 length is 15 residues. CDR1 LGHDT and CDR2 YNNKEL come from the germline V gene (reference sequence). CDR3 amino acids: CASSPGQGAYQPQHF. The CDR3 region has the DNA TGTGCCAGCAGCCCTGGACAGGGGGCCTATCAGCCCCAGCATTTT.

The rearrangement links TRBV13 to TRBJ2-3; 10 bases fit TRBD2. V dropped 1 base and J dropped 2; count of bases not matched to a gene: 3. The CDR3 loop spans 16 amino acids. Germline assignment: CDR1 PRHDT and CDR2 FYEKMQ (reference sequence). The CDR3 here is CASSLALAGVTDTQYF. As DNA, the CDR3 is TGTGCCAGCAGCTTAGCCCTAGCGGGAGTCACAGATACGCAGTATTTT.

There are a few counts of this clonotype. CDR3 in amino acids: CSARVGGDYNEQFF. As DNA, the CDR3 is TGCAGTGCTAGAGTGGGGGGCGATTACAATGAGCAGTTCTTC. The V and J genes are TRBV20-1 and TRBJ2-1, with D possibly being TRBD1 or TRBD2 (6 bases each). The CDR3 consists of 14 residues. Trimming took 1 base from V and 4 from J, leaving 11 bases between them. CDR1 and CDR2 from the germline V gene are DFQATT and SNEGSKA (reference sequence).

This clonotype was picked up a small number of times. The chain couples TRBV29-1 to TRBJ2-5; D remains unclear. CDR1 and CDR2 from the germline V gene are SQVTM and ANQGSEA. The germline V and J ends were trimmed by 4 bases and 5 bases, with 14 bases remaining between them. The CDR3 loop spans 13 amino acids. The CDR3 loop reads CSVVGPPRETQYF. The CDR3 coding sequence is TGCAGCGTTGTTGGGCCCCCTAGGGAGACCCAGTACTTC. Full variable domain (rest looked up from reference TRBV29-1 and TRBJ2-5): SAVISQKPSRDICQRGTSLTIQCQVDSQVTMMFWYRQQPGQSLTLIATANQGSEATYESGFVIDKFPISRPNLTFSTLTVSNMSPEDSSIYLCSVVGPPRETQYFGPGTRLLVL.

The chain combines TRBV12-3 or TRBV12-4 with TRBJ2-5, with D possibly TRBD1 on 5 matching bases. V lost 6 bases, J lost 4 bases, and 9 bases lay in between. This CDR3 spans 12 amino acids. This chain's CDR3 is CASRQGVETQYF. The DNA of the CDR3 is TGTGCCAGCAGACAAGGGGTAGAGACCCAGTACTTC.

This clonotype was detected ten times or more. The gene calls are TRBV4-1 and TRBJ1-2, with a possible D match to TRBD1 (6 bases). Germline V gene lookup returns CDR1 MGHRA and CDR2 YSYEKL. The CDR3 has 14 amino acids. The V end lost 0 bases, the J end lost 2 bases, and 7 bases lay between the germline ends. This chain's CDR3 is CASSQDQGNYGYTF. Written as DNA, the CDR3 is TGCGCCAGCAGCCAAGATCAGGGGAACTATGGCTACACCTTC.

The rearrangement joins TRBV7-9 to TRBJ2-5; either TRBD1 or TRBD2 may fit D (5 bases each). This CDR3 has 17 residues. CDR1 and CDR2 (germline): SEHNR, FQNEAQ (reference sequence). Trimming removed 3 bases at V and 5 bases at J, with 22 bases between. This chain's CDR3 is CASSFEYVGTQGETQYF. For the CDR3, the DNA is TGTGCCAGCAGCTTTGAATATGTAGGGACGCAAGGGGAGACCCAGTACTTC.

This clonotype has a handful of counts. The chain joins TRBV20-1 to TRBJ2-3; 7 bases line up with TRBD2. The germline V gene has CDR1 DFQATT and CDR2 SNEGSKA (reference sequence). This CDR3 has 16 amino acids. The J segment lost 0 bases and the V segment lost 6 bases, leaving 12 bases of the junction unmatched. This chain's CDR3 is CSATNRLAESTDTQYF. CDR3 in DNA: TGCAGTGCCACCAACCGACTAGCAGAGAGCACAGATACGCAGTATTTT.

The count of this clonotype is one. V is TRBV9 and J is TRBJ2-1; 8 bases fit TRBD2. The CDR3 consists of 16 residues. Trimming at V came to 3 bases and at J to 5 bases, leaving 10 bases not matched to a gene. Germline V lookup: CDR1 SGDLS, CDR2 YYNGEE. CDR3 sequence: CASSAPDKGLDNEQFF. Written as DNA, the CDR3 is TGTGCCAGCAGCGCCCCGGACAAGGGACTAGACAATGAGCAGTTCTTC.

This clonotype was detected many times. J is TRBJ2-3 and V is TRBV28; 8 bases map to TRBD1. Germline V CDR1 and CDR2: MDHEN, SYDVKM. V shed 4 bases and J 2 bases; nucleotides not matched to a gene: 2. The CDR3 is 14 amino acids. The CDR3 nucleotides read TGTGCCAGCAGTTGGGACAGGTCCACAGATACGCAGTATTTT. It is translated as CASSWDRSTDTQYF.

The chain links TRBV11-3 to TRBJ2-3, with D maybe TRBD1 (5 bases). The CDR3 runs to 15 residues. The V gene's germline CDR1 is SGHNT and CDR2 YENEEA. V gave up 0 bases and J gave up 3 bases, with 10 bases separating them. This CDR3 reads CASSLESQGTDTQYF. DNA of the CDR3: TGTGCCAGCAGCTTAGAGTCCCAGGGAACAGATACGCAGTATTTT.

This clonotype was counted only a few times. The CDR3 region is CASSNWGNNSPLHF. The CDR3 DNA sequence: TGTGCCAGCAGTAACTGGGGGAACAATTCACCCCTCCACTTT. The chain combines TRBV12-3 or TRBV12-4 with TRBJ1-6; perhaps TRBD1 as D (5 bases). The CDR3 covers 14 residues. V dropped 5 bases and J dropped 7 bases, with 12 bases sitting between them.

The chain recombines TRBV5-1 with TRBJ2-7, with 7 bases identical to TRBD1. The CDR3 covers 14 residues. From germline, CDR1 is SGHRS and CDR2 YFSETQ. The V gene end was trimmed by 0 bases and the J gene end by 7 bases; junction bases not matched to a gene: 7. CDR3 in DNA: TGCGCCAGCAGCTTGGGACAGGGCGGTCGGGAGCAGTACGTC. As protein: CASSLGQGGREQYV.

This clonotype was seen more than once but under ten times. The rearrangement joins TRBV10-3 to TRBJ2-3, with 8 positions matching TRBD1. The CDR3 is 14 residues long. The germline V gene encodes CDR1 ENHRY and CDR2 SYGVKD. Trimming cost V 6 bases and J 0 bases; bases outside gene matches: 2. CDR3 nucleotides: TGTGCCATCAGGCAGGGGGCGAGCACAGATACGCAGTATTTT. As protein: CAIRQGASTDTQYF.

This clonotype was recorded many times. The V gene is TRBV10-3, the J gene TRBJ2-7, with D possibly matching TRBD2 (6 bases). Germline V gene lookup returns CDR1 ENHRY and CDR2 SYGVKD. V shed 3 bases and J shed 3 bases, with 12 bases lying between them. The CDR3 loop spans 14 amino acids. The CDR3 nucleotides read TGTGCCATCAGTGATATAGCGGATCTCTACGAGCAGTACTTC. Its protein product is CAISDIADLYEQYF.

The chain is built from TRBV7-2 and TRBJ2-1, with 8 bases matching TRBD2. Trimming removed 5 bases from V and 4 bases from J; junction bases left unmatched: 7. The CDR3 length is 15 residues. Germline V CDR1 and CDR2: SGHTA, FQGNSA. This CDR3 reads CASSTASGLYNEQFF. In DNA form, the CDR3 reads TGTGCCAGCAGCACCGCTAGCGGGCTTTACAATGAGCAGTTCTTC.

This clonotype came up a few times. V and J are TRBV3-1 and TRBJ2-2; D gene ambiguous. CDR3 length equals 12 residues. V was pared by 1 base and J by 7 bases, with 4 bases between. Germline assignment: CDR1 LGHDT and CDR2 YNNKEL (reference sequence). This CDR3 reads CASSQADGELFF. As DNA, the CDR3 is TGTGCCAGCAGCCAAGCGGACGGGGAGCTGTTTTTT.

This clonotype was detected many times. The chain couples TRBV15 to TRBJ2-3, with D uncertain. The V gene's germline CDR1 is LNHNV and CDR2 YYDKDF (reference sequence). V lost 3 bases and J lost 3, with 7 bases in between. The CDR3 is 13 residues long. CDR3 DNA: TGTGCCACCAGCAGGGCTAGTACAGATACGCAGTATTTT. Protein sequence: CATSRASTDTQYF.

The V call is TRBV2, the J call TRBJ2-1, with TRBD2 identical over 7 bases. V was clipped by 5 bases and J by 2 bases; unmatched bases: 6. CDR3 length: 15 amino acids. Germline values: CDR1 SNHLY, CDR2 FYNNEI. The CDR3 DNA is TGTGCCAGCAGTAAGCGGGGTGGGGCCTACAATGAGCAGTTCTTC. Protein: CASSKRGGAYNEQFF.

The chain has TRBV15 and TRBJ1-5; D is ambiguous. The V and J ends lost 0 bases and 6 bases respectively, with 9 bases between them. The germline gives CDR1 LNHNV, CDR2 YYDKDF (reference sequence). This CDR3 comprises 14 residues. The CDR3: CATSRDLVSQPQHF. The CDR3 bases are TGTGCCACCAGCAGAGACCTTGTGAGTCAGCCCCAGCATTTT. Drawing the rest from reference TRBV15 and TRBJ1-5, the complete variable domain is DAMVIQNPRYQVTQFGKPVTLSCSQTLNHNVMYWYQQKSSQAPKLLFHYYDKDFNNEADTPDNFQSRRPNTSFCFLDIRSPGLGDTAMYLCATSRDLVSQPQHFGDGTRLSIL.

The chain is built from TRBV23-1 and TRBJ1-5, with a tentative D call TRBD1 (6 bases). TRBV23-1 is placed among ORFs of uncertain function. The CDR3 has 17 amino acids. The V end lost 0 bases, the J end lost 4 bases, and 16 bases lay between the germline ends. The CDR3 nucleotides read TGCGCCAGCAGTCAATCGTTTCCGGGACAATTAAATCAGCCCCAGCATTTT. Translation: CASSQSFPGQLNQPQHF.

This chain uses TRBV12-3 or TRBV12-4 with TRBJ1-1; TRBD1 matches 7 bases. This CDR3 spans 16 amino acids. The V gene end was trimmed by 5 bases and the J gene end by 0 bases; junction bases not matched to a gene: 9. CDR3 residues: CASSQRGRRMNTEAFF. DNA for the CDR3: TGTGCCAGCAGTCAAAGGGGGCGGCGGATGAACACTGAAGCTTTCTTT.

This clonotype showed up many times. The V gene is TRBV5-1, the J gene TRBJ1-2; D remains unclear. The V end lost 0 bases, the J end lost 2 bases, and 8 bases lay between the germline ends. The germline V gene encodes CDR1 SGHRS and CDR2 YFSETQ. This CDR3 spans 14 amino acids. CDR3 nucleotide sequence: TGCGCCAGCAGCTTGGTTCAGCCCAACTATGGCTACACCTTC. Protein: CASSLVQPNYGYTF.

This clonotype was found many times. This sequence joins TRBV27 and TRBJ1-2; D is unresolved. The CDR3 length is 11 residues. The germline CDR1 and CDR2 sequences are MNHEY and SMNVEV (reference sequence). V lost 8 bases to trimming and J lost 6 bases, with 10 bases between them. This chain's CDR3 is CASGVGNGYTF. CDR3 coding DNA: TGTGCCAGCGGGGTTGGCAATGGCTACACCTTC.

This clonotype occurred a few times. The rearrangement links TRBV20-1 to TRBJ2-1; 8 nucleotides align to TRBD2. The length of the CDR3 is 14 residues. CDR1 DFQATT and CDR2 SNEGSKA come from the germline V gene (reference sequence). Trimming took 7 bases from V and 7 from J; bases not matched to a gene: 12. CDR3 bases: TGCAGTGTCGCACTTAGCGGGATGGGGAATGAGCAGTTCTTC. It specifies CSVALSGMGNEQFF.

This clonotype was observed at least ten times. This chain links TRBV25-1 with TRBJ2-3, with TRBD2 matching 12 bases. The CDR3 covers 20 residues. The germline V gene encodes CDR1 MGHDK and CDR2 SYGVNS. V was clipped by 4 bases and J by 0 bases; unmatched bases: 14. The CDR3 loop reads CASSGEDPGLAGLSTDTQYF. The CDR3 DNA is TGTGCCAGCAGTGGGGAAGATCCGGGACTAGCGGGCCTTAGCACAGATACGCAGTATTTT.